This T cell receptor (beta chain) came from a study of T cells in Graves' hyperthyroidism and ophthalmopathy. Study-level results: Ophthalmopathy was identified by the model a median around 6 months ahead of onset. By a 13 V-J model, ophthalmopathy was set apart from stable hyperthyroidism. Blood samples included most of the expanded thyroid clonotypes exceeding 0.001.

This clonotype was detected many times. Its antigen is unidentified. The study enrolled patients aged 18 to 65 with newly diagnosed hyperthyroidism of under 2 months' duration. Template material for amplifying TCR beta CDR3 regions consisted of RNA transcripts. HTBI primers were employed in a first-round RT-PCR of the TCR CDR3. From the multiplex PCR reads, TCRdb called clonotypes with MiXCR, one entry per CDR3 protein. Altogether roughly 300,000 distinct CDR3 sequences are present, 11% to 15% being singletons, with the ten largest covering roughly 25%. The CDR3 contains 16 residues. Germline trimming cut 0 bases from V and 4 bases from J; bases unmatched to any gene: 6. CDR1 SGHAT and CDR2 FQNNGV come from the germline V gene.

Sequencing used blood. The receptor was derived from a woman in her twenties or thirties with Graves' hyperthyroidism. The chain links TRBV11-2 to TRBJ2-1; 7 bases are a match to TRBD2. The DNA of the CDR3 is TGTGCCAGCAGCTTAGAACGGGAGGCCCGTTACAATGAGCAGTTCTTC. Its translation is CASSLEREARYNEQFF.